This T cell receptor beta chain is from a study of Ad26.COV2.S vaccination and SARS-CoV-2 variants. For this clone: What it binds is unknown.

The data were produced by immunoSEQ multiplex PCR, yet TCRdb's version contains in-frame clones alone and is incomplete. Here the sample spans around 320,000 clones, approximately 80% being singletons. Treatment indicated: around 19 received Ad26.COV2.S at low or high dose, single or two shots; several received placebo; per-sample allocation not given. On day 63 after the first injection, vaccine and placebo recipients gave samples. CDR3 length: 14 residues. Trimming took off 5 bases at V and 5 bases at J, with 13 bases between the two ends. Germline CDR1 MNHEY, CDR2 SMNVEV (reference sequence). Findings of the study overall: It is possible that the TCR breadth and depth analyses underestimated the total T cell responses. Participants given vaccine showed non-spike TCR breadth similar to that of placebo recipients.

The sequencing used peripheral blood, collected in a trial of Ad26.COV2.S vaccine versus placebo. The V and J genes are TRBV27 and TRBJ2-1; D unresolved. This TCR was sampled from a person between 18 and 59 years old who received the Ad26.COV2.S COVID-19 vaccine or a placebo. The CDR3 loop reads CASSHGRIHNEQFF. The CDR3 coding sequence is TGTGCCAGCAGTCATGGACGGATACACAATGAGCAGTTCTTC.